The TCR beta chain described here comes from a study of technical replicates of blood from a handful of donors (dated by TCRdb to 2016 to 2017). Concerning this clone itself: The antigen it recognizes is unknown. The input lacks base qualities; no much larger clone sits a single base away.

The CDR3 holds 14 amino acids from the cysteine to the phenylalanine. Solely the CDR3 DNA is kept, with 42 bases framed from the first base. Trimming leaves V shorter by 5 bases and J shorter by 7 bases, with the junction holding 8 bases beyond the gene matches. CDR1 SGHTA and CDR2 FQGTGA are derived from the germline V gene. Library method: the immunoSEQ multiplex PCR assay. The table comes from immuneACCESS by way of TCRdb, which keeps in-frame sequences with V and J called. Part of the clones is missing from these tables; in studies checked, under half for an unresolved V gene and the rest for unknown reasons. This sample gives 75,000 to 95,000 clones in total; about 93% of them show up just once. The top ten constitute 0.25% to 0.35% of the sample.

The sequenced material came from T cells isolated from PBMCs. Recombination linked TRBV7-3 to TRBJ2-5; 9 central bases correspond to TRBD2. This TCR derives from a human donor in good health. CDR3 reads: CASSPGAGGGTQYF. The DNA is TGTGCCAGCAGCCCGGGAGCGGGGGGTGGGACCCAGTACTTC.